This T cell receptor beta chain was found in a study of cytomegalovirus exposure and HLA in healthy donors. Study summary: The same platform was used for the roughly 120 validation repertoires and the roughly 730 first-cohort repertoires, a later analysis reported.

V lost 8 bases and J lost 5; bases outside the gene matches: 10. CDR1 and CDR2 from the germline V gene are MNHNS and SASEGT. CDR3 length: 14 residues. Study-level findings and limits: Most TCR sequences were uncommon, yet certain public TCRs appeared in many donors.

TCRdb's copy holds only in-frame clones and misses some; the assay was immunoSEQ multiplex PCR. In the table there are 150,000 or so clones, 80% to 90% of which are singletons. To note about this clone: Its antigen is not known.

The clonotype comes from a woman younger than 45 in good health and CMV-seropositive. The rearrangement links TRBV6-1 to TRBJ1-2; 8 bases line up with TRBD1. The sample taken for sequencing was PBMCs. The CDR3 reads CASEPRGHRYGYTF. For the CDR3, the DNA is TGTGCCAGCGAACCCAGGGGGCACAGGTATGGCTACACCTTC.